This TCR beta chain is drawn from a study of T cells in Graves' hyperthyroidism and ophthalmopathy. General observations from the study: Also found in blood were most expanded thyroid clonotypes above 0.001.

Researchers took RNA transcripts and amplified the TCR beta CDR3 regions from them. The HTBI primer set served for first-round RT-PCR of the TCR CDR3. TCRdb itself ran the multiplex PCR reads through MiXCR, one entry per CDR3 protein. This table has 600,000 or so distinct CDR3 sequences, 15% to 20% appearing once. From germline, CDR1 is SGHTA and CDR2 FQGNSA. The ends were cut back, 4 bases at V and 6 bases at J, with 16 bases in the middle. The CDR3 covers 15 residues. This clonotype was seen repeatedly, ten times or more. The antigen is not known. The chain has TRBV7-2 and TRBJ2-1, with D possibly being TRBD1 (6 bases). The sequence came from a woman aged 30 to 39 with Graves' hyperthyroidism. The material sequenced was blood. CDR3 residues: CASSYDARGSNEQFF. The CDR3 coding sequence is TGTGCCAGCAGCTACGACGCTAGGGGGAGCAATGAGCAGTTCTTC.